This TCR beta chain stems from a study of response to subunit inactivated influenza vaccine. Study-level points and caveats: The study's authors posited that every seasonal influenza vaccination enlists few new T cells.

V was trimmed by 0 bases and J by 4 bases, leaving 9 bases between them. CDR3 length: 15 amino acids. CDR1 is MNHEY and CDR2 is SVGEGT in the germline V gene. One entry per CDR3 protein results from TCRdb running MiXCR on the RT-PCR reads. The sample shows about 620,000 distinct CDR3 sequences, about an eighth of them seen only once. As concerns this clonotype: No antigen is known for it.

This clonotype was sampled from a middle-aged man who received an inactivated influenza vaccine. Sequenced material: PBMCs from blood, taken on the day of vaccination. J is TRBJ2-2 and V is TRBV6-2 or TRBV6-3; D gene uncertain. CDR3 residues: CASSYSSRITGELFF. The CDR3 DNA follows: TGTGCCAGCAGTTACTCCTCCAGGATCACCGGGGAGCTGTTTTTT.